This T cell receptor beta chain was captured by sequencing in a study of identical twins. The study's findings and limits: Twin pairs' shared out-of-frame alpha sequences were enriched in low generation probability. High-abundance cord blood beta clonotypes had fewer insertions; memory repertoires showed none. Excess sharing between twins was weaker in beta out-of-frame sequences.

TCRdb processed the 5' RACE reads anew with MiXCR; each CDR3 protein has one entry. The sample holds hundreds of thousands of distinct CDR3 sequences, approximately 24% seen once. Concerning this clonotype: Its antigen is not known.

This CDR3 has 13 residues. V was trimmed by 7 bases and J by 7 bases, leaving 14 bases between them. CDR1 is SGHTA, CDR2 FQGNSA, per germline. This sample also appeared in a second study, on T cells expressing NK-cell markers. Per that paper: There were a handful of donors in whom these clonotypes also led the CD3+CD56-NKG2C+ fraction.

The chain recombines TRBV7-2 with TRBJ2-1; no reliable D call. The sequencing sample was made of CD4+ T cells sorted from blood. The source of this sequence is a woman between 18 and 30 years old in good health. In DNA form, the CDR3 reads TGTGCCAGCACCCCCGTGCGACAAAATGAGCAGTTCTTC. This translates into CASTPVRQNEQFF. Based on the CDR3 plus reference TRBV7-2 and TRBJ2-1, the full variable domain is GAGVSQSPSNKVTEKGKDVELRCDPISGHTALYWYRQSLGQGLEFLIYFQGNSAPDKSGLPSDRFSAERTGGSVSTLTIQRTQQEDSAVYLCASTPVRQNEQFFGPGTRLTVL.